The 16 T cell receptor beta chains reported below all come from one sample, sequenced in a study of CD8+ T cells in alopecia areata (dated by TCRdb to 2017 to 2018). Library generation was performed with the immunoSEQ multiplex PCR assay. For TCR sequencing, RNA was extracted from every sample and reverse transcribed into cDNA to serve as template. TCRdb provides this immuneACCESS table in a form limited to in-frame rearrangements. Some clones are lacking; in checked studies, under half of them reflect an unresolved V gene, and why the rest are absent is not known. The sample table records approximately 89,000 clones; about 45% of these occur just once. The ten most abundant clones make up roughly 0.83% of the sample. Sequencing was performed on CD4+ T cells sorted from blood. Every receptor here comes from a human donor with alopecia areata.

The rearrangement links TRBV30 to TRBJ2-2; D gene ambiguous. The CDR3 is made up of 13 amino acids. The germline gives CDR1 GTSNPN, CDR2 SVGIG (reference sequence). V dropped 0 bases and J dropped 6 bases, with 8 bases sitting between them. The CDR3 loop reads CAWSVVVPGELFF. DNA for the CDR3: TGTGCCTGGAGTGTAGTTGTCCCCGGGGAGCTGTTTTTT.

This clone came up a few times. The chain combines TRBV29-1 with TRBJ2-6; unclear D gene. V lost 6 bases and J 4 bases, leaving 16 bases between the germline ends. Germline values: CDR1 SQVTM, CDR2 ANQGSEA. This CDR3 has 15 residues. The DNA for the CDR3 is TGCAGCGTCGGGTCGACTGGCCTCGGGGCCAACGTCCTGACTTTC. Protein sequence: CSVGSTGLGANVLTF.

The genes are TRBV30 and TRBJ1-2; D uncertain. CDR1 is GTSNPN and CDR2 is SVGIG in the germline V gene (reference sequence). The CDR3 loop spans 13 amino acids. Trimming left V 2 bases short and J 2 bases short, with 9 bases between. The CDR3 loop reads CAWSTDQNYGYTF. The CDR3 nucleotides are TGTGCCTGGAGTACAGACCAGAACTATGGCTACACCTTC.

This clone was recorded many times. Other nucleotide sequences from this sample produce the same CDR3. This chain joins TRBV5-1 and TRBJ2-7; D ambiguous. The length of the CDR3 is 13 residues. The V end lost 0 bases, the J end lost 3 bases, and 7 bases lay between the germline ends. The V gene's germline CDR1 is SGHRS and CDR2 YFSETQ. For the CDR3, the DNA is TGCGCCAGCAGCTTGGATGACCGCTACGAGCAGTACTTC. Protein sequence: CASSLDDRYEQYF. Looking up the rest from reference TRBV5-1 and TRBJ2-7 gives the full variable domain: KAGVTQTPRYLIKTRGQQVTLSCSPISGHRSVSWYQQTPGQGLQFLFEYFSETQRNKGNFPGRFSGRQFSNSRSEMNVSTLELGDSALYLCASSLDDRYEQYFGPGTRLTVT.

The rearrangement uses TRBV30 and TRBJ1-1; unclear D gene. Per germline, CDR1 GTSNPN and CDR2 SVGIG (reference sequence). V was cut by 0 bases and J by 0 bases, with 11 bases left in between. This CDR3 has 15 residues. DNA of the CDR3: TGTGCCTGGAGTGTTCATGAGCGCTTGAACACTGAAGCTTTCTTT. This gives the protein CAWSVHERLNTEAFF.

This clone was counted between two and nine times. CDR3 sequence: CSAEPGLAGGSEQFF. DNA of the CDR3: TGCAGCGCCGAACCGGGACTAGCGGGAGGGTCTGAGCAGTTCTTC. The chain couples TRBV29-1 to TRBJ2-1, with 16 bases fitting TRBD2. The CDR3 extends over 15 amino acids. Losses at the gene ends were 7 bases for V and 9 bases for J; bases not matched to a gene: 9. Germline values: CDR1 SQVTM, CDR2 ANQGSEA.

The rearrangement links TRBV28 to TRBJ1-2; D ambiguous. CDR1 and CDR2 (germline): MDHEN, SYDVKM. The V end was cut by 5 bases, the J end by 8 bases, with 12 bases between. The CDR3 is made up of 12 amino acids. CDR3 region: CASSLGSRGYTF. The DNA of the CDR3 is TGTGCCAGCAGTCTCGGATCGAGAGGCTACACCTTC.

This clone has a handful of counts. V gene TRBV7-9 combines with J gene TRBJ2-3; no clear D. Looked up from germline, CDR1 is SEHNR and CDR2 is FQNEAQ (reference sequence). V lost 3 bases, J lost 6 bases, and 16 bases lay in between. The CDR3 length is 15 residues. The CDR3 region has the DNA TGTGCCAGCAGCTTCGGCGGACGGGCGGTGGATACGCAGTATTTT. Its protein is CASSFGGRAVDTQYF.

In regard to this clone: This same CDR3 is encoded by further DNA sequences in the sample. The chain links TRBV10-3 to TRBJ2-1, with 11 bases matching TRBD2. Germline CDR1 is ENHRY and CDR2 is SYGVKD. CDR3 length equals 15 residues. With 6 bases clipped from V and 3 bases from J, the junction kept 4 bases outside the gene matches. CDR3 sequence reads: CAISSGTSGYNEQFF. The CDR3 region has the DNA TGTGCCATCAGCTCCGGGACTAGCGGCTACAATGAGCAGTTCTTC.

This sequence joins TRBV11-2 and TRBJ2-7; TRBD2 matches at 8 bases. The V segment lost 4 bases and the J segment 6 bases; nucleotides outside the gene matches: 11. Germline loops: CDR1 SGHAT, CDR2 FQNNGV. CDR3 size: 15 residues. The CDR3 here is CASSSLRGEGIEQYF. The CDR3 DNA reads TGTGCCAGCAGCTCCCTGCGGGGGGAGGGAATCGAGCAGTACTTC.

The V and J genes are TRBV29-1 and TRBJ2-7; 7 bases are shared with TRBD1. This CDR3 has 14 amino acids. Germline trimming cut 7 bases from V and 2 bases from J; bases unmatched to any gene: 11. Germline CDR1 SQVTM, CDR2 ANQGSEA. Here the CDR3 reads CSAPGQPKTYEQYF. CDR3 in DNA: TGCAGCGCACCGGGACAGCCTAAGACCTACGAGCAGTACTTC.

This clone has a handful of counts. The chain joins TRBV5-6 to TRBJ2-7; a possible D gene is TRBD1 (6 bases). This CDR3 is built from 15 residues. Germline V gene sequence: CDR1 SGHDT, CDR2 YYEEEE. Trimming cost V 4 bases and J 0 bases, with 14 bases left between them. For the CDR3, the DNA is TGTGCCAGCAGCCGCGCCGGGACACCCTCCTACGAGCAGTACTTC. Encoded protein: CASSRAGTPSYEQYF.

The gene calls are TRBV5-1 and TRBJ2-1; 8 bases line up with TRBD1. The trim removed 4 bases at V and 7 bases at J, leaving 7 bases unmatched. From germline, CDR1 is SGHRS and CDR2 YFSETQ. CDR3 length equals 14 residues. The CDR3 reads CASSQGQGLNEQFF. The CDR3, as DNA: TGCGCCAGCAGCCAAGGACAGGGTTTGAATGAGCAGTTCTTC.

V and J are TRBV30 and TRBJ1-6; D possibly corresponds to TRBD1 (5 bases). The V gene's germline CDR1 is GTSNPN and CDR2 SVGIG (reference sequence). The CDR3 covers 14 residues. V was shortened by 3 bases and J by 9 bases, with 15 bases between the two germline ends. The chain's CDR3 is CAWSRQNAASPLHF. For the CDR3, the DNA is TGTGCCTGGAGCCGACAGAATGCGGCTTCACCCCTCCACTTT.

The gene calls are TRBV6-5 and TRBJ2-3; D not resolved. V lost 4 bases and J 2 bases, leaving 7 bases between the germline ends. In germline, CDR1 is MNHEY, CDR2 SVGAGI. The CDR3 covers 13 residues. The CDR3 protein is CASSSLITDTQYF. The CDR3 coding sequence is TGTGCCAGCAGTTCCCTGATCACAGATACGCAGTATTTT.

This clone was counted once. V and J are TRBV5-1 and TRBJ2-1, with 7 bases identical to TRBD2. V lost 8 bases, J lost 2 bases, and 10 bases stayed unmatched. Germline V gene data show CDR1 as SGHRS and CDR2 as YFSETQ. CDR3 length equals 15 residues. In nucleotides, the CDR3 is TGCGCCAGTACCTGGGGGGGTCTCCCCTACAATGAGCAGTTCTTC. This sequence encodes CASTWGGLPYNEQFF.